One sample yielded the 15 T cell receptor beta chains listed below, sequenced in a study of T cell responses to AZD1222 COVID-19 vaccine. The data were produced by immunoSEQ multiplex PCR, yet TCRdb's version contains in-frame clones alone and is incomplete. The top ten clones hold less than 4% of a sample with 75,000 to 100,000 clones, approximately 90% of them seen once. The sequences come from peripheral blood, collected 28 days after the second AZD1222 dose. Receptors originate from an adult who received the AZD1222 COVID-19 vaccine.

The chain links TRBV18 to TRBJ1-1, with TRBD1 identical over 9 bases. This CDR3 is built from 13 residues. Unmatched junction bases numbered 5, after V lost 8 bases and J lost 4 bases. Germline values: CDR1 KGHSH, CDR2 LQKENI. In DNA form, the CDR3 reads TGTGCCAGCACCCGACAGGGGGGCACTGAAGCTTTCTTT. Amino acid sequence: CASTRQGGTEAFF. Full variable domain (outside the CDR3, taken from reference TRBV18 and TRBJ1-1): NAGVMQNPRHLVRRRGQEARLRCSPMKGHSHVYWYRQLPEEGLKFMVYLQKENIIDESGMPKERFSAEFPKEGPSILRIQQVVRGDSAAYFCASTRQGGTEAFFGQGTRLTVV.

The V gene is TRBV12-3 or TRBV12-4, the J gene TRBJ2-5, with no clear D. The CDR3 runs to 13 residues. V shed 6 bases and J shed 7 bases, with 15 bases lying between them. The CDR3 protein is CASSLTTSGTQYF. Written as DNA, the CDR3 is TGTGCCAGCAGCCTAACCACATCGGGGACCCAGTACTTC.

J is TRBJ2-7 and V is TRBV11-1, with D perhaps matching TRBD1 (6 bases). Trimming shortened V by 1 base and J by 5 bases, and 6 bases separated the two germline ends. Germline values: CDR1 SGHAT, CDR2 FQDESV (reference sequence). This CDR3 region has 12 residues. The CDR3 nucleotides are TGTGCCAGCAGCTTAGGGGGGCACGAGCAGTACTTC. Translation: CASSLGGHEQYF.

The V call is TRBV18, the J call TRBJ2-2, with unresolved D. Trimming took off 6 bases at V and 0 bases at J, with 14 bases between the two ends. The CDR3 is 16 amino acids. Germline V CDR1 and CDR2: KGHSH, LQKENI. CDR3 nucleotide sequence: TGTGCCAGCTCTCCGGGTCCGCCCGCGAACACCGGGGAGCTGTTTTTT. Protein: CASSPGPPANTGELFF. Looking up the rest from reference TRBV18 and TRBJ2-2 gives the full variable domain: NAGVMQNPRHLVRRRGQEARLRCSPMKGHSHVYWYRQLPEEGLKFMVYLQKENIIDESGMPKERFSAEFPKEGPSILRIQQVVRGDSAAYFCASSPGPPANTGELFFGEGSRLTVL.

V is TRBV20-1 and J is TRBJ1-6; no clear D gene. CDR3 length: 13 residues. Germline assignment: CDR1 DFQATT and CDR2 SNEGSKA (reference sequence). The V end lost 3 bases, the J end lost 5 bases, and 8 bases lay between the germline ends. The CDR3 DNA reads TGCAGTGCTAGTCTCAGCCATAATTCACCCCTCCACTTT. It encodes CSASLSHNSPLHF.

The genes are TRBV14 and TRBJ1-4; D remains unclear. The germline CDR1 and CDR2 sequences are SGHDN and FVKESK. The CDR3 contains 22 residues. V lost 4 bases and J 0 bases, leaving 30 bases between the germline ends. CDR3 coding DNA: TGTGCCAGCAGCCGATTAGAGGTGGAGACCGAGCCCGAGAAAGCAACTAATGAAAAACTGTTTTTT. As protein: CASSRLEVETEPEKATNEKLFF. The whole variable domain, filled in from reference TRBV14 and TRBJ1-4, reads EAGVTQFPSHSVIEKGQTVTLRCDPISGHDNLYWYRRVMGKEIKFLLHFVKESKQDESGMPNNRFLAERTGGTYSTLKVQPAELEDSGVYFCASSRLEVETEPEKATNEKLFFGSGTQLSVL.

The chain uses TRBV7-2 and TRBJ2-3; TRBD2 matches 11 bases. The CDR3 loop spans 19 amino acids. Germline trimming cut 0 bases from V and 2 bases from J; bases unmatched to any gene: 10. The germline gives CDR1 SGHTA, CDR2 FQGNSA. The CDR3 coding sequence is TGTGCCAGCAGCTTAGCGTACGGGTTAGCGGGGGGGACCACAGATACGCAGTATTTT. Residues: CASSLAYGLAGGTTDTQYF.

The rearrangement links TRBV7-9 to TRBJ2-7, with 9 bases identical to TRBD2. V shed 2 bases, J shed 2 bases, and the junction held 10 bases outside the gene matches. The CDR3 contains 17 residues. Looked up from germline, CDR1 is SEHNR and CDR2 is FQNEAQ (reference sequence). CDR3: CASSLTGAGGSAYEQYF. In DNA form, the CDR3 reads TGTGCCAGCAGCTTAACCGGAGCGGGGGGATCGGCCTACGAGCAGTACTTC.

This clone was picked up one time. The rearrangement links TRBV29-1 to TRBJ1-4, with D hard to call. Germline V gene data show CDR1 as SQVTM and CDR2 as ANQGSEA. The CDR3 covers 15 residues. Deletions cut 3 bases from V and 3 bases from J, with 14 bases between. CDR3 amino acids: CSVDLEGISNEKLFF. The CDR3 DNA sequence: TGCAGCGTTGACCTGGAAGGCATATCTAATGAAAAACTGTTTTTT.

V usage is TRBV11-1 and J usage is TRBJ1-2, with TRBD1 as a possible D gene (5 bases). There are 15 residues in the CDR3. Germline lookup yields CDR1 SGHAT and CDR2 FQDESV (reference sequence). V shed 5 bases and J shed 0 bases, with 13 bases lying between them. In DNA, the CDR3 is TGTGCCAGCAGCGTTACCGGGACGGCTAACTATGGCTACACCTTC. This encodes CASSVTGTANYGYTF.

This clone was seen a single time. The chain couples TRBV30 to TRBJ1-2, with a weak D call TRBD1 (5 bases). The CDR3 totals 13 residues. Trimming cost V 3 bases and J 3 bases, with 11 bases left between them. From germline, CDR1 is GTSNPN and CDR2 SVGIG (reference sequence). The CDR3 here is CAWREGIDYGYTF. CDR3 sequence (DNA): TGTGCCTGGAGGGAGGGGATCGACTATGGCTACACCTTC.

V and J are TRBV11-3 and TRBJ1-1, with a weak D call TRBD1 (5 bases). The V and J ends lost 4 bases and 4 bases respectively, with 13 bases between them. Germline CDR1 is SGHNT and CDR2 is YENEEA. CDR3 length equals 14 residues. Written as DNA, the CDR3 is TGTGCCAGCAGCTACTCAGGGTCTAGCACTGAAGCTTTCTTT. This encodes CASSYSGSSTEAFF.

The chain employs TRBV19 and TRBJ1-2; no clear D gene. CDR1 and CDR2 from the germline V gene are LNHDA and SQIVND (reference sequence). Trimming took off 5 bases at V and 4 bases at J, with 14 bases between the two ends. The CDR3 extends over 14 amino acids. The CDR3 DNA reads as TGTGCCAGTAGTTCGTGGGTACCACCCTATGGCTACACCTTC. Residues: CASSSWVPPYGYTF.

The chain combines TRBV5-8 with TRBJ1-1; D might be TRBD1 (6 bases). Trimming cost V 3 bases and J 6 bases, with 18 bases left between them. Germline assignment: CDR1 SGHTS and CDR2 YDEGEE. The CDR3 contains 15 residues. The CDR3 is CASSSREGVLSEAFF. CDR3 DNA sequence: TGTGCCAGCAGCTCGCGAGAGGGGGTCCTTTCTGAAGCTTTCTTT.

The V gene is TRBV12-3 or TRBV12-4, the J gene TRBJ1-2, with D unclear. The germline V and J ends were trimmed by 1 base and 8 bases, with 5 bases remaining between them. CDR3 length: 11 residues. CDR3 region: CASSLDRGYTF. Here the CDR3 DNA reads TGTGCCAGCAGTTTAGATAGGGGCTACACCTTC.